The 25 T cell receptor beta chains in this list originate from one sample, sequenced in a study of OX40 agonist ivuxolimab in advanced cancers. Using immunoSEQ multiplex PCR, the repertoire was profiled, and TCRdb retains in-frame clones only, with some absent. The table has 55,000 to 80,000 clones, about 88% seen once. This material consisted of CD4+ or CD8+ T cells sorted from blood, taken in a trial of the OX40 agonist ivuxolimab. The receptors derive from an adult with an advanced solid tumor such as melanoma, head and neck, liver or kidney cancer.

The CDR3 loop reads CASSQDSGLGNSPLHF. The CDR3 bases are TGCGCCAGCAGCCAAGATAGCGGACTGGGCAATTCACCCCTCCACTTT. The gene calls are TRBV4-1 and TRBJ1-6; D is undetermined. Trimming cost V 0 bases and J 7 bases, with 13 bases left between them. The V gene's germline CDR1 is MGHRA and CDR2 YSYEKL. The CDR3 is 16 amino acids.

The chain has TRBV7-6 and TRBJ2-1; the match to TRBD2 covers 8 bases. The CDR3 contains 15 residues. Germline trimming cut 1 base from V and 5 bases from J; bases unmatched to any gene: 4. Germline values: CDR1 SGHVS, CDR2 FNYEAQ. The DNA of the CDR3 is TGTGCCAGCAGCTTAGACGCTAGCGGGCACAATGAGCAGTTCTTC. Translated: CASSLDASGHNEQFF.

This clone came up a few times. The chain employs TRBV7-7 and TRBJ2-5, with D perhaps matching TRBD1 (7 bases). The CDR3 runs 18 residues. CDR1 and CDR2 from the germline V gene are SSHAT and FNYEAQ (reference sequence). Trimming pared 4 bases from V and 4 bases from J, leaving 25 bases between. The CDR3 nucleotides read TGTGCCAGCAGCTCGGGAGCCAGGGTCCTACCAGGGGGAGAGACCCAGTACTTC. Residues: CASSSGARVLPGGETQYF.

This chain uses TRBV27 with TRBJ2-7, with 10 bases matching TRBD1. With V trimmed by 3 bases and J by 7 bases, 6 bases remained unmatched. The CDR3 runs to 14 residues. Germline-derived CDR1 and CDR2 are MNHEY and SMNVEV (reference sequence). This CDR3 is CASSFGTGEDEQYF. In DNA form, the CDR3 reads TGTGCCAGCAGTTTCGGGACAGGGGAGGATGAGCAGTACTTC.

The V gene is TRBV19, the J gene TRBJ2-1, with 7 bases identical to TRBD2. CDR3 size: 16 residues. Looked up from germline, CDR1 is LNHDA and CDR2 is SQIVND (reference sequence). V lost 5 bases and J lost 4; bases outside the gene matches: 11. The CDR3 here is CASSPHTRLAYNEQFF. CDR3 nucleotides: TGTGCCAGTAGTCCGCACACGAGACTAGCTTACAATGAGCAGTTCTTC.

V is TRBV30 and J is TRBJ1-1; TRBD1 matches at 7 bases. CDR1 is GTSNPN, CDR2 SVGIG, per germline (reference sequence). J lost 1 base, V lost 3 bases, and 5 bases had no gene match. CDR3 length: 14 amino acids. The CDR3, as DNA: TGTGCCTGGAGCCGGGACAGTGAGAACACTGAAGCTTTCTTT. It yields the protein CAWSRDSENTEAFF.

The CDR3 DNA reads as TGTGCCAGCAGCCAAGAACGGGGCTCGAGCCACGAAGGTTCAGATACGCAGTATTTT. The encoded protein is CASSQERGSSHEGSDTQYF. This chain links TRBV4-2 with TRBJ2-3, with D perhaps assigned TRBD1 or TRBD2 (5 bases each). Deletions cut 0 bases from V and 4 bases from J, with 23 bases between. The CDR3 has 19 amino acids. Germline V gene lookup returns CDR1 LGHNA and CDR2 YNFKEQ.

CDR3 DNA sequence: TGTGCCAGTTCGGCCGATAGAGGGGGAGGGGGGTACGAGCAGTACTTC. Protein: CASSADRGGGGYEQYF. The chain is built from TRBV28 and TRBJ2-7; maybe TRBD2 (7 bases). Trimming stripped 9 bases from V and 4 bases from J, with 25 bases between. The CDR3 loop spans 16 amino acids. Germline V gene lookup returns CDR1 MDHEN and CDR2 SYDVKM.

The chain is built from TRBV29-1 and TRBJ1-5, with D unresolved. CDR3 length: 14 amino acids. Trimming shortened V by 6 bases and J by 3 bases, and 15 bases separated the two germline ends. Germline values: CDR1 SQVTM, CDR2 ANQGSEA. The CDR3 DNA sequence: TGCAGCGTCTCAGAGGACTACCCCAATCAGCCCCAGCATTTT. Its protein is CSVSEDYPNQPQHF.

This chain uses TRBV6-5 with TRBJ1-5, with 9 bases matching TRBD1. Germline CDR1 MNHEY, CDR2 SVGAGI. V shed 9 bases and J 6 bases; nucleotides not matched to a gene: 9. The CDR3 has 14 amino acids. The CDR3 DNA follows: TGTGCCAGTACGGGACAGGGTAGTCCTCAGCCCCAGCATTTT. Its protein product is CASTGQGSPQPQHF.

The CDR3 spells CAWASGTSKNEQFF. CDR3 nucleotide sequence: TGTGCCTGGGCTTCCGGGACTAGCAAAAATGAGCAGTTCTTC. The chain links TRBV30 to TRBJ2-1, with 9 bases lining up with TRBD2. This CDR3 region has 14 residues. J lost 7 bases, V lost 5 bases, and 9 bases had no gene match. Germline V gene lookup returns CDR1 GTSNPN and CDR2 SVGIG (reference sequence).

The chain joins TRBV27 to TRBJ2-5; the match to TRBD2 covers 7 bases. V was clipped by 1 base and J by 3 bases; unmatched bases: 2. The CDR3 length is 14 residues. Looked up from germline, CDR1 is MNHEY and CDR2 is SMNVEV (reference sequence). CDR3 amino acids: CASSLLGGEETQYF. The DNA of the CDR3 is TGTGCCAGCAGTTTATTGGGAGGGGAAGAGACCCAGTACTTC.

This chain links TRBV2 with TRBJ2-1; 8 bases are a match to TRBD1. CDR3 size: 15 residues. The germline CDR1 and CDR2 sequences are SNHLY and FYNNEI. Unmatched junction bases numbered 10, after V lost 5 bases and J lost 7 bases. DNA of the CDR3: TGTGCCAGCAGTCCACCGGGACAGGCTGGGAATGAGCAGTTCTTC. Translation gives CASSPPGQAGNEQFF.

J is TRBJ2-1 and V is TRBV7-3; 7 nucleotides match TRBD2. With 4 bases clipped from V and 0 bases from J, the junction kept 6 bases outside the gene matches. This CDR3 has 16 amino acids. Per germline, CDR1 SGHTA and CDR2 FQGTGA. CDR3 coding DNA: TGTGCCAGCAGCTCCGATCTAGCGGCCTCCTACAATGAGCAGTTCTTC. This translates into CASSSDLAASYNEQFF.

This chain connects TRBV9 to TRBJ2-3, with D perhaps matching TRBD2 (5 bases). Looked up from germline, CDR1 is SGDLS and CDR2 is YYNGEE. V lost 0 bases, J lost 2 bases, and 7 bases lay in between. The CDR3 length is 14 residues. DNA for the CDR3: TGTGCCAGCAGCGTAGGGGAGCACACAGATACGCAGTATTTT. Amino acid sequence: CASSVGEHTDTQYF.

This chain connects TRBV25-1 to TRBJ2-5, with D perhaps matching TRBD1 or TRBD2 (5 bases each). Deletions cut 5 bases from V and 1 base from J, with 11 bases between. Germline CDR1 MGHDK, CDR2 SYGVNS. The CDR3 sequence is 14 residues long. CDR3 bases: TGTGCCAGCAGTCCCCGGGGCGGCCAAGAGACCCAGTACTTC. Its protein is CASSPRGGQETQYF.

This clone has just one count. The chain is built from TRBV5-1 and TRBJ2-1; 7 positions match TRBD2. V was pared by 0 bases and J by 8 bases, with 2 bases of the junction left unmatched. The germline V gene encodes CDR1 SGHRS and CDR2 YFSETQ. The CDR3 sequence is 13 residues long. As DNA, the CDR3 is TGCGCCAGCAGCTTGGGCGGGAGCGATGAGCAGTTCTTC. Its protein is CASSLGGSDEQFF.

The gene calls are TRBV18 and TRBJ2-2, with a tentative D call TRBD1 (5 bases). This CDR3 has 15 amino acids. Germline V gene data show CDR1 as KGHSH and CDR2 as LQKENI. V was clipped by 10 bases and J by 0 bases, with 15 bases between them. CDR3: CANTLTAANTGELFF. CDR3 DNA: TGTGCCAACACCCTGACAGCCGCGAACACCGGGGAGCTGTTTTTT.

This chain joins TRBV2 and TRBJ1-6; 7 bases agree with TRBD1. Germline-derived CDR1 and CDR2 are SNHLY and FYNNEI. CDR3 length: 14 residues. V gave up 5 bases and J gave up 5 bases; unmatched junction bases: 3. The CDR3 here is CASSQGQNNSPLHF. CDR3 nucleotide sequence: TGTGCCAGCAGTCAGGGACAGAATAATTCACCCCTCCACTTT.

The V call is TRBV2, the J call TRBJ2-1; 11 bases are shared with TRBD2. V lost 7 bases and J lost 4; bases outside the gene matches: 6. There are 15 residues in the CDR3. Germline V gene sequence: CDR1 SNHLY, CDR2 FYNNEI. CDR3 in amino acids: CASIPGTSGYNEQFF. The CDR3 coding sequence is TGTGCCAGCATCCCCGGGACTAGCGGTTACAATGAGCAGTTCTTC.

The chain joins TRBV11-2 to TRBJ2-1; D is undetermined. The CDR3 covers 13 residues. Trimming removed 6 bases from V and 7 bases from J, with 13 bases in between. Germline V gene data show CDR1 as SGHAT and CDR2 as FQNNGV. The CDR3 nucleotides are TGTGCCAGCAGTTTACCGACCCTGAATGAGCAGTTCTTC. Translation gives CASSLPTLNEQFF.

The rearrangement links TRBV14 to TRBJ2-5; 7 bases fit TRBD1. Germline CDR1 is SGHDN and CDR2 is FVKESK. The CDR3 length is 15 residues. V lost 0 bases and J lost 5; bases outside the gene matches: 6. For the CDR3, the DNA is TGTGCCAGCAGCCAAGAACAGGGGACCTGGGAGACCCAGTACTTC. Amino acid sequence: CASSQEQGTWETQYF.

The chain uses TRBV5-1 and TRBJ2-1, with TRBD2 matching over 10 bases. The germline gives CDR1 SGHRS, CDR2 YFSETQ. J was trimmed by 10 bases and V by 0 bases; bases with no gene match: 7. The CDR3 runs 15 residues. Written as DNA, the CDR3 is TGCGCCAGCAGCTTGGAAACTAGCGGGGTGGGGGAGCAGTTCTTC. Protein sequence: CASSLETSGVGEQFF.

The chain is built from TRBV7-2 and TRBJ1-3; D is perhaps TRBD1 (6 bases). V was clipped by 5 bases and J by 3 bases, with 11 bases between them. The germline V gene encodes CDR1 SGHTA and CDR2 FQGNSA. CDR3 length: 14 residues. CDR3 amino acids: CASSLEGDGNTIYF. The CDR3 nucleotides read TGTGCCAGCAGCCTTGAGGGGGATGGAAACACCATATATTTT. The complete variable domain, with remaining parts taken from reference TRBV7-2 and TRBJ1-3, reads GAGVSQSPSNKVTEKGKDVELRCDPISGHTALYWYRQSLGQGLEFLIYFQGNSAPDKSGLPSDRFSAERTGGSVSTLTIQRTQQEDSAVYLCASSLEGDGNTIYFGEGSWLTVV.

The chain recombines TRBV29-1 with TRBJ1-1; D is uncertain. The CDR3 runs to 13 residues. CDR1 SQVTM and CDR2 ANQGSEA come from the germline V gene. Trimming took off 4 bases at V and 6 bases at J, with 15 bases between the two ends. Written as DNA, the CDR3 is TGCAGCGTTGGCCGAGGGAGTTCGGCTGAAGCTTTCTTT. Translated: CSVGRGSSAEAFF.